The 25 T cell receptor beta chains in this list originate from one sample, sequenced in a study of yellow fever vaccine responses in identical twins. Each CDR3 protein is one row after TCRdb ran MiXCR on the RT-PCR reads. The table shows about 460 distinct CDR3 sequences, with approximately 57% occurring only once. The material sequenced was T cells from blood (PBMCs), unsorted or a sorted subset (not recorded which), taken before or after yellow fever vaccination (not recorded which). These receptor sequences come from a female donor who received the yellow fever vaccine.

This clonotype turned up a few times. The CDR3: CASSLEAVSNYGYTF. The CDR3 bases are TGCGCCAGCAGCCTCGAGGCGGTCAGTAACTATGGCTACACCTTC. The chain links TRBV4-1 to TRBJ1-2; D remains ambiguous. V lost 4 bases and J 1 base, leaving 13 bases between the germline ends. CDR1 MGHRA and CDR2 YSYEKL come from the germline V gene. This CDR3 has 15 amino acids.

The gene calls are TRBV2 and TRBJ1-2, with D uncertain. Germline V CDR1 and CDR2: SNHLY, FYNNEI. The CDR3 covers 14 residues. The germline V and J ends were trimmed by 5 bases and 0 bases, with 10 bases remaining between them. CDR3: CASSPRAANYGYTF. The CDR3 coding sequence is TGTGCCAGCAGTCCCCGGGCAGCTAACTATGGCTACACCTTC.

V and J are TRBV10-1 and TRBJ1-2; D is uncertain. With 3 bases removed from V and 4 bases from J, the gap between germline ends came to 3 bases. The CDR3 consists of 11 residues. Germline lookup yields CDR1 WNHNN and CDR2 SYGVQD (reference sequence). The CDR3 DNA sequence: TGCGCCAGCAGTGACGGCTATGGCTACACCTTC. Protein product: CASSDGYGYTF.

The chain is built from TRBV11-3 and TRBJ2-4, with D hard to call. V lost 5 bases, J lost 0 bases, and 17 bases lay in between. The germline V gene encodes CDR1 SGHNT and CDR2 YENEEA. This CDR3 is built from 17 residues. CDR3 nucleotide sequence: TGTGCCAGCAGCCCCTCCGGGCAGGTTGTAGCCAAAAACATTCAGTACTTC. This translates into CASSPSGQVVAKNIQYF. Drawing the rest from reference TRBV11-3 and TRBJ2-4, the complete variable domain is EAGVVQSPRYKIIEKKQPVAFWCNPISGHNTLYWYLQNLGQGPELLIRYENEEAVDDSQLPKDRFSAERLKGVDSTLKIQPAELGDSAVYLCASSPSGQVVAKNIQYFGAGTRLSVL.

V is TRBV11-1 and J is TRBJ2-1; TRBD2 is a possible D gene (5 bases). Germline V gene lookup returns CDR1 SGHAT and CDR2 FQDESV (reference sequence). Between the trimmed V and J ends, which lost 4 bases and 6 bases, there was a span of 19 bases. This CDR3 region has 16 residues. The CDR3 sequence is CASSSEGAFVFNEQFF. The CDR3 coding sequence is TGTGCCAGCAGCTCCGAGGGAGCCTTCGTCTTCAATGAGCAGTTCTTC.

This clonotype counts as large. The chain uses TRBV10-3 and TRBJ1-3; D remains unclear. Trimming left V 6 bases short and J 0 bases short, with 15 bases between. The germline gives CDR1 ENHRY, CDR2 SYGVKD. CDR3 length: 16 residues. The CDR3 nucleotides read TGTGCCATCAGGGGATCAGTGGGCAGCTCTGGAAACACCATATATTTT. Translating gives CAIRGSVGSSGNTIYF.

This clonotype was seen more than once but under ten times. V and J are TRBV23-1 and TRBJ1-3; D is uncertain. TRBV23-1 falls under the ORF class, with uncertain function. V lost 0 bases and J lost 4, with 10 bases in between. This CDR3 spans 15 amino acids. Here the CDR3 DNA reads TGCGCCAGCAGTCAATCTGGCAGTATCGGAAACACCATATATTTT. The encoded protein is CASSQSGSIGNTIYF.

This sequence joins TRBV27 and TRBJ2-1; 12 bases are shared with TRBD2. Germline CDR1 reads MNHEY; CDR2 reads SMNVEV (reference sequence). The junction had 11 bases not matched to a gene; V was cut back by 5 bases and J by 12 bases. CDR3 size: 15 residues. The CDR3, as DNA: TGTGCCAGCAGTCTACGACTAGCGGGAGTTGCGGCGCAGTTCTTC. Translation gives CASSLRLAGVAAQFF.

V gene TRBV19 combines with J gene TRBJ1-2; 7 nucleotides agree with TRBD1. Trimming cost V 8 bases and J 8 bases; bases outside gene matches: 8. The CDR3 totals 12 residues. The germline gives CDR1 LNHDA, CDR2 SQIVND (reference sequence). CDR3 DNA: TGTGCCAGTGGAAGACAGGGCGAGGGCTACACCTTC. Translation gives CASGRQGEGYTF.

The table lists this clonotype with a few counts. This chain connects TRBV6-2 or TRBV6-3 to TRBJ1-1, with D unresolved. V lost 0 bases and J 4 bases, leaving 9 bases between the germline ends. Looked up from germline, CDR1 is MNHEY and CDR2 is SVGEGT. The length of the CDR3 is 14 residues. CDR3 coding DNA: TGTGCCAGCAGTTACTCGGGGTATTCCACTGAAGCTTTCTTT. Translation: CASSYSGYSTEAFF.

CDR3 DNA: TGCGCCAGCAGCCAGGATAGCGGGAGCTCCTACAATGAGCAGTTCTTC. Amino acids: CASSQDSGSSYNEQFF. The chain uses TRBV4-3 and TRBJ2-1; 9 positions agree with TRBD2. Trimming at V came to 3 bases and at J to 0 bases, leaving 3 bases not matched to a gene. CDR1 is LGHNA and CDR2 is YSLEER in the germline V gene. The CDR3 contains 16 residues.

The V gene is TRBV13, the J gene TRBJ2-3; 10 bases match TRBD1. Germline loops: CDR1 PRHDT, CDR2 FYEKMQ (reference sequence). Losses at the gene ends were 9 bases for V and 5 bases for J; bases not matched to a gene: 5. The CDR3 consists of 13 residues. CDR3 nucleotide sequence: TGTGCCAGTAGACAGGGGGCAAAAGATACGCAGTATTTT. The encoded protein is CASRQGAKDTQYF.

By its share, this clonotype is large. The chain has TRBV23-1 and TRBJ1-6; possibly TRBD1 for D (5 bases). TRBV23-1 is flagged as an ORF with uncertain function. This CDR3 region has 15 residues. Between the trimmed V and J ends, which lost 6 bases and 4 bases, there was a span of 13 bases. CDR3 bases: TGCGCCAGCAGGGCCCTGGACAAGTATAATTCACCCCTCCACTTT. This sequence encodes CASRALDKYNSPLHF.

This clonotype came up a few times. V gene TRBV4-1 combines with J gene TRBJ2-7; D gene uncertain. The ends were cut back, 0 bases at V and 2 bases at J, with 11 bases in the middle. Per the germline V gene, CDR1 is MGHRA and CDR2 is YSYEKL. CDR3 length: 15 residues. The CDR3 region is CASSQESRVPYEQYF. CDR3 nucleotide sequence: TGCGCCAGCAGCCAAGAGAGTCGGGTGCCCTACGAGCAGTACTTC.

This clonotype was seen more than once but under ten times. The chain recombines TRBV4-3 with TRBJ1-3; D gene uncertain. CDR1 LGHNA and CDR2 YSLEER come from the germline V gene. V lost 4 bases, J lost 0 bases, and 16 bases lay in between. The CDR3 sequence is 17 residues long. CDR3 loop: CASSRLRLTLSGNTIYF. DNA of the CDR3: TGCGCCAGCAGCCGCCTACGGCTTACGCTCTCTGGAAACACCATATATTTT.

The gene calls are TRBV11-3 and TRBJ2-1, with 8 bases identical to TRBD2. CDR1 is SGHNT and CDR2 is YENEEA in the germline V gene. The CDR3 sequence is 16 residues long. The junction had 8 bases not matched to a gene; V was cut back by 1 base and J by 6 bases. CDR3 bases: TGTGCCAGCAGCTTAGTAGGAGCGGGAGAGGGCAATGAGCAGTTCTTC. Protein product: CASSLVGAGEGNEQFF. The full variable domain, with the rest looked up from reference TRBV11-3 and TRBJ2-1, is EAGVVQSPRYKIIEKKQPVAFWCNPISGHNTLYWYLQNLGQGPELLIRYENEEAVDDSQLPKDRFSAERLKGVDSTLKIQPAELGDSAVYLCASSLVGAGEGNEQFFGPGTRLTVL.

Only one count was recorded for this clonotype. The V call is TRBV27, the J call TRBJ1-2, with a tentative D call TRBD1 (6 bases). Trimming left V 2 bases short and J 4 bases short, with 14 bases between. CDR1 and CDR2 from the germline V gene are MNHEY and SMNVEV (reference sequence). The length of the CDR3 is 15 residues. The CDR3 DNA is TGTGCCAGCAGTTTAAACGGGGGGCGCGTCTATGGCTACACCTTC. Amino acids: CASSLNGGRVYGYTF.

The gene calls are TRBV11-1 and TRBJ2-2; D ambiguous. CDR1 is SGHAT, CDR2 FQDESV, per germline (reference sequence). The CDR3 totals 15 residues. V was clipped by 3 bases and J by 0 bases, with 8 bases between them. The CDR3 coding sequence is TGTGCCAGCAGCTTCGTTGGGTCGAACACCGGGGAGCTGTTTTTT. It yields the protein CASSFVGSNTGELFF.

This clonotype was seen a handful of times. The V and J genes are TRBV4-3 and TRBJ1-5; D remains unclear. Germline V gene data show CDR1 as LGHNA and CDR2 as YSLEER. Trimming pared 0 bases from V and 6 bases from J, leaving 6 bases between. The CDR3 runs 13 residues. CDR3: CASSQETGQPQHF. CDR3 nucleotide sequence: TGCGCCAGCAGCCAAGAGACCGGTCAGCCCCAGCATTTT.

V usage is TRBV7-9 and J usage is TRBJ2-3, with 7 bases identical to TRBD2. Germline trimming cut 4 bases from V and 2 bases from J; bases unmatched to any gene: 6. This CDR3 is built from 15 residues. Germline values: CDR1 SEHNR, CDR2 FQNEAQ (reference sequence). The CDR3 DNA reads TGTGCCAGCAGCTCCCGTGGGGGGGACACAGATACGCAGTATTTT. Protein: CASSSRGGDTDTQYF.

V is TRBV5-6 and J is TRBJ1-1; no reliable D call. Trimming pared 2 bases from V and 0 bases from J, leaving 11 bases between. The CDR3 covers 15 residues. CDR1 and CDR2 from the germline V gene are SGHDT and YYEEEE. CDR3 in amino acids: CASSFYLRLNTEAFF. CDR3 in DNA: TGTGCCAGCAGCTTCTATTTGAGACTGAACACTGAAGCTTTCTTT. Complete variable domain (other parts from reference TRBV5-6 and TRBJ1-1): DAGVTQSPTHLIKTRGQQVTLRCSPKSGHDTVSWYQQALGQGPQFIFQYYEEEERQRGNFPDRFSGHQFPNYSSELNVNALLLGDSALYLCASSFYLRLNTEAFFGQGTRLTVV.

CDR3 nucleotides: TGTGCCAGCAGCAACACTAGGCGGGGTGAGCAGTACTTC. It codes for CASSNTRRGEQYF. V is TRBV6-1 and J is TRBJ2-7; possibly TRBD2 for D (6 bases). V lost 6 bases and J 7 bases, leaving 16 bases between the germline ends. The CDR3 has 13 amino acids. CDR1 MNHNS and CDR2 SASEGT come from the germline V gene.

The CDR3 region has the DNA TGCGCCAGCAGCTTGGTAGTAGCGGGAAGACCTGAGCAGTTCTTC. Translation: CASSLVVAGRPEQFF. This chain uses TRBV5-1 with TRBJ2-1; 8 nucleotides match TRBD2. The V gene end was trimmed by 0 bases and the J gene end by 9 bases; junction bases not matched to a gene: 8. Germline values: CDR1 SGHRS, CDR2 YFSETQ. CDR3 size: 15 residues.

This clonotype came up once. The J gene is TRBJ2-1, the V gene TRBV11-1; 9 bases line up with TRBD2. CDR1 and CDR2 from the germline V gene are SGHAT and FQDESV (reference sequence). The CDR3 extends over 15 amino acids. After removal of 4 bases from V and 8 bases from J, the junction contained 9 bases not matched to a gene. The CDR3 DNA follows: TGTGCCAGCAGCTCTACGGGCGGGGGGGCTTATGAGCAGTTCTTC. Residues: CASSSTGGGAYEQFF.

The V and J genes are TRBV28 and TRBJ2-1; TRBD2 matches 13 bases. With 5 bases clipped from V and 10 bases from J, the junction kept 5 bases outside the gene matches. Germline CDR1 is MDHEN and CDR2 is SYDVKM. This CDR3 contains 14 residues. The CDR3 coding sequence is TGTGCCAGCAGTGGGGGGACTAGCGGGATAGAGCAGTTCTTC. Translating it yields CASSGGTSGIEQFF.